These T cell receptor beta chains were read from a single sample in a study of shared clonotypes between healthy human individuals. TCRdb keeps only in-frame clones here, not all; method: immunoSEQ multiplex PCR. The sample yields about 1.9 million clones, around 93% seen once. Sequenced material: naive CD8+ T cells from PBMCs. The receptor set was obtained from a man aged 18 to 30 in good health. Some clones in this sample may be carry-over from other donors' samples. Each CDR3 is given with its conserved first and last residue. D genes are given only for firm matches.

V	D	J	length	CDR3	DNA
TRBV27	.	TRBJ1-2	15	CASSFQPTAEYGYTF	TGTGCCAGCAGTTTCCAACCCACCGCAGAGTATGGCTACACCTTC
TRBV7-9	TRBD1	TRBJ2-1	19	CASIPTGQGQLGSYNEQFF	TGTGCCAGCATCCCTACCGGACAGGGCCAATTAGGCTCCTACAATGAGCAGTTCTTC
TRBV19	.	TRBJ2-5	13	CASRAVNQETQYF	TGTGCCAGTAGAGCGGTTAACCAAGAGACCCAGTACTTC
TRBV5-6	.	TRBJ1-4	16	CASSLNRLAANEKLFF	TGTGCCAGCAGCTTGAATAGGTTGGCAGCAAATGAAAAACTGTTTTTT
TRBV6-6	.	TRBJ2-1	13	CATTTGAPNEQFF	TGTGCCACCACGACGGGGGCCCCCAATGAGCAGTTCTTC
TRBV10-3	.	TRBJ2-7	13	CAISSDRSGEQYF	TGTGCCATCAGCTCAGACAGGTCGGGGGAGCAGTACTTC
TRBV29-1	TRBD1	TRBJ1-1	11	CRGQLATEAFF	TGCAGGGGACAGCTGGCCACTGAAGCTTTCTTT
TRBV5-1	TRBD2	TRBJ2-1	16	CASSWDLAGVLNEQFF	TGCGCCAGCAGCTGGGATCTAGCGGGAGTGTTAAATGAGCAGTTCTTC
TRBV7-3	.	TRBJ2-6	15	CASSLVSSGANVLTF	TGTGCCAGCAGCTTAGTAAGCTCTGGGGCCAACGTCCTGACTTTC
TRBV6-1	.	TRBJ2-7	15	CASDYSPSNSYEQYF	TGTGCCAGCGACTATTCCCCCTCGAACTCCTACGAGCAGTACTTC
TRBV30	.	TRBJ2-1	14	CAWSVLLQRDEQFF	TGTGCCTGGAGTGTACTATTACAAAGGGATGAGCAGTTCTTC
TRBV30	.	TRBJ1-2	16	CAWSVPGRGANYGYTF	TGTGCCTGGAGTGTACCGGGACGGGGGGCTAACTATGGCTACACCTTC
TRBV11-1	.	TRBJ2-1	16	CASSLAWGSGYNEQFF	TGTGCCAGCAGCTTAGCCTGGGGAAGTGGCTACAATGAGCAGTTCTTC
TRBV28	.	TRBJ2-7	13	CASRPGRAYEQYF	TGTGCCAGCAGACCCGGACGGGCCTACGAGCAGTACTTC
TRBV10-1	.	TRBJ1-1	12	CAFPGGNTEAFF	TGCGCTTTTCCGGGGGGAAACACTGAAGCTTTCTTT
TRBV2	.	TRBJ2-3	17	CASSENYLSSGDDTQYF	TGTGCCAGCAGTGAAAACTATTTGAGTAGCGGAGATGATACGCAGTATTTT